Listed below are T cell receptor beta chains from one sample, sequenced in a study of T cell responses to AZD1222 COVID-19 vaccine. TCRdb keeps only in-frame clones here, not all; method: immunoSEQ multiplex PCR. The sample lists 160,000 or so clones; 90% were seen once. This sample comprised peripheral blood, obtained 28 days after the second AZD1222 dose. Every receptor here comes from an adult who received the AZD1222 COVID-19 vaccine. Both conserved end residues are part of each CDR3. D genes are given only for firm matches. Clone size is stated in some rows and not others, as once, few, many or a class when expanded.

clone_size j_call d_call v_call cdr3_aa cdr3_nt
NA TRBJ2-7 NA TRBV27 CASSSSRVHEQYF TGTGCCAGCAGTTCATCCAGGGTCCACGAGCAGTACTTC
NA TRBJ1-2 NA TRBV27 CASTLGRF TGTGCCAGCACGTTGGGTCGCTTC
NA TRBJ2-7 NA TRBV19 CASSEVTYEQYF TGTGCCAGTAGCGAGGTAACCTACGAGCAGTACTTC
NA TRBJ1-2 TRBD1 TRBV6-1 CASREQGTPILSYGYTF TGTGCCAGCAGAGAACAGGGGACCCCGATCTTATCCTATGGCTACACCTTC
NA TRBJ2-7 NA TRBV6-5 CASKVQGGSYEQYF TGTGCCAGCAAGGTCCAGGGGGGGTCCTACGAGCAGTACTTC
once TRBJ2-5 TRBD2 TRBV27 CASSSRTSGSQETQYF TGTGCCAGCTCGTCTCGGACTAGCGGGAGCCAAGAGACCCAGTACTTC
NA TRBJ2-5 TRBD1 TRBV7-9 CASSFPTGSETQYF TGTGCCAGCAGCTTCCCGACAGGGTCGGAGACCCAGTACTTC
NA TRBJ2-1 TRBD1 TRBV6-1 CASSEAALSGRGTYNEQFF TGTGCCAGCAGTGAAGCGGCGTTAAGTGGCAGGGGGACCTACAATGAGCAGTTCTTC
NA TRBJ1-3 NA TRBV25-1 CASSPIWGAENTIYF TGTGCCAGCAGTCCTATTTGGGGCGCGGAGAACACCATATATTTT
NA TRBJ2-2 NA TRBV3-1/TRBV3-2 CASSPRTRNTGELFF TGTGCCAGCAGCCCCCGGACAAGGAACACCGGGGAGCTGTTTTTT
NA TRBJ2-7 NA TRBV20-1 CSAPRATEQYF TGCAGTGCTCCCAGAGCAACTGAGCAGTACTTC
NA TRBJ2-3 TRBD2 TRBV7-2 CASSISGNRTDTQYF TGTGCCAGCAGCATTAGCGGGAACCGCACAGATACGCAGTATTTT
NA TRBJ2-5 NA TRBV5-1 CASSPGTQETQYF TGCGCCAGCAGCCCCGGGACACAAGAGACCCAGTACTTC
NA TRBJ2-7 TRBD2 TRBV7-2 CASSRPGGRAYEQYF TGTGCCAGCAGCCGGCCGGGGGGGCGCGCCTACGAGCAGTACTTC
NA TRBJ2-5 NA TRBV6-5 CASSYYTGSQQETQYF TGTGCCAGCAGTTACTATACGGGGTCGCAACAAGAGACCCAGTACTTC
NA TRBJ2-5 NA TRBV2 CASRKTGLTGETQYF TGTGCCAGCAGAAAAACAGGTTTAACGGGCGAGACCCAGTACTTC
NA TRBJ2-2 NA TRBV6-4 CASSDAATGELFF TGTGCCAGCAGTGACGCGGCGACCGGGGAGCTGTTTTTT
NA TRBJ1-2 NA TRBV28 CASSLSHGRPANYGYTF TGTGCCAGCAGTTTATCCCACGGCAGGCCAGCTAACTATGGCTACACCTTC
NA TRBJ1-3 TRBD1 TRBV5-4 CASSSGGTTGNTIYF TGTGCCAGCAGCTCAGGGGGAACGACTGGCAACACCATATATTTT
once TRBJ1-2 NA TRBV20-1 CSASGGHGGYGYTF TGCAGTGCTAGTGGCGGACACGGTGGGTATGGCTACACCTTC
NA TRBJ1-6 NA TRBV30 CAWTSPGLGFHF TGTGCCTGGACCTCACCGGGACTAGGGTTCCACTTT
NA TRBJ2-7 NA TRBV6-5 CASSYGGTSYEQYF TGTGCCAGCAGTTACGGCGGAACTAGCTACGAGCAGTACTTC
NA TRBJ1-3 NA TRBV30 CAWTGATLSSGNTIYF TGTGCCTGGACAGGGGCGACCCTTTCCTCTGGAAACACCATATATTTT
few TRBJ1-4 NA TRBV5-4 CASSVYQGDEKLFF TGTGCCAGCAGCGTATATCAGGGTGATGAAAAACTGTTTTTT
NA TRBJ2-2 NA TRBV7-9 CASSLGSVNTGELFF TGTGCCAGCAGCTTAGGGTCCGTGAACACCGGGGAGCTGTTTTTT
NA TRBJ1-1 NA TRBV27 CASSLLGQVGTEAFF TGTGCCAGCAGTTTGTTAGGGCAGGTGGGCACTGAAGCTTTCTTT
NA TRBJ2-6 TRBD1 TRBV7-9 CASRPGQANSGANVLTF TGTGCCAGCAGGCCGGGACAGGCGAACTCTGGGGCCAACGTCCTGACTTTC
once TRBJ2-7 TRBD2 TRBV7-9 CASSLGGRLIEQYF TGTGCCAGCAGCTTGGGGGGGAGATTGATCGAGCAGTACTTC
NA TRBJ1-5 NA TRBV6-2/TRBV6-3 CASSWSGIGQPQHF TGTGCCAGCAGTTGGTCCGGTATAGGTCAGCCCCAGCATTTT
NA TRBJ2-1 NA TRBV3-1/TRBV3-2 CASSQVHNNEQFF TGTGCCAGCAGCCAAGTTCACAACAATGAGCAGTTCTTC
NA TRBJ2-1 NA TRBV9 CASSVGRGRGYNEQFF TGTGCCAGCAGCGTAGGGCGGGGTCGCGGATACAATGAGCAGTTCTTC
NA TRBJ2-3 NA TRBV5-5 CASSPTEGTDTQYF TGTGCCAGCAGCCCCACAGAGGGCACAGATACGCAGTATTTT